This T cell receptor (beta chain) was profiled in a study of response to subunit inactivated influenza vaccine. Study results and limitations: The authors offered the suggestion that each seasonal influenza vaccination recruits few new T cells.

With respect to this clonotype: The target antigen is unknown. At one boundary the junction diverges from the germline segment, which might be a read error.

From the RT-PCR reads, TCRdb called clonotypes with MiXCR, one entry per CDR3 protein. The table has roughly 780,000 distinct CDR3 sequences, roughly 20% seen once. This CDR3 region has 12 residues. The germline V gene encodes CDR1 ENHRY and CDR2 SYGVKD. V is TRBV10-3 and J is TRBJ2-3, with D perhaps matching TRBD2 (5 bases). The specimen comprised PBMCs from blood, sampled 4 to 6 days after vaccination. This TCR was recovered from a man aged 50 to 59 who received an inactivated influenza vaccine. CDR3 region: CAGGWDTDTQYF. As DNA, the CDR3 is TGCGCGGGCGGGTGGGATACAGATACGCAGTATTTT.